The next 21 T cell receptor beta chains were all read from a single sample in a study of blood T cell repertoires in COVID-19. Generated by immunoSEQ multiplex PCR, the TCRdb table keeps only in-frame clones and is missing some. Of about 230,000 clones in the sample, around four fifths were seen once. The sequencing input was peripheral blood. Receptors were obtained from a woman in her seventies with active or convalescent COVID-19.

This chain joins TRBV28 and TRBJ1-1, with 11 bases that match TRBD1. V lost 9 bases to trimming and J lost 4 bases; unmatched junction nucleotides: 4. The CDR3 has 13 amino acids. CDR1 and CDR2 from the germline V gene are MDHEN and SYDVKM. DNA of the CDR3: TGTGCCAGTATGGGGACAGGGGGCACTGAAGCTTTCTTT. This gives the protein CASMGTGGTEAFF.

This chain uses TRBV27 with TRBJ1-6, with D maybe TRBD1 (6 bases). The CDR3 consists of 17 residues. Trimming pared 2 bases from V and 0 bases from J, leaving 11 bases between. Germline assignment: CDR1 MNHEY and CDR2 SMNVEV (reference sequence). DNA of the CDR3: TGTGCCAGCAGTTTAAGAGGGGGAAGCTCCTATAATTCACCCCTCCACTTT. Amino acid sequence: CASSLRGGSSYNSPLHF.

The chain employs TRBV7-2 and TRBJ1-1, with D tentatively TRBD1 (6 bases). Trimming left V 4 bases short and J 4 bases short, with 10 bases between. CDR3 length equals 13 residues. In germline, CDR1 is SGHTA, CDR2 FQGNSA. CDR3: CASSWGRGTEAFF. CDR3 in DNA: TGTGCCAGCAGCTGGGGGCGAGGCACTGAAGCTTTCTTT.

This clone is a singleton in its sample. The chain combines TRBV6-4 with TRBJ1-4, with 12 bases that match TRBD1. V gave up 5 bases and J gave up 7 bases; unmatched junction bases: 8. The CDR3 is 16 residues long. Germline lookup yields CDR1 MRHNA and CDR2 SNTAGT. CDR3 sequence: CASSPGTGGPSEKLFF. The CDR3 DNA reads as TGTGCCAGCAGTCCCGGGACAGGGGGCCCAAGTGAAAAACTGTTTTTT.

The genes are TRBV6-5 and TRBJ1-5; D is uncertain. The germline V and J ends were trimmed by 6 bases and 3 bases, with 15 bases remaining between them. The CDR3 runs to 15 residues. Germline values: CDR1 MNHEY, CDR2 SVGAGI. The CDR3 protein is CASRAGVQYNQPQHF. The DNA for the CDR3 is TGTGCCAGCAGGGCGGGCGTACAGTACAATCAGCCCCAGCATTTT.

The rearrangement links TRBV7-2 to TRBJ2-3; no definite D call. Per the germline V gene, CDR1 is SGHTA and CDR2 is FQGNSA. V lost 5 bases and J 0 bases, leaving 6 bases between the germline ends. The CDR3 is 13 amino acids. CDR3 DNA sequence: TGTGCCAGCAGCCCCCTTAGCACAGATACGCAGTATTTT. Translation gives CASSPLSTDTQYF.

As regards this clone: Other DNA sequences within the sample encode an identical CDR3. The J gene is TRBJ2-5, the V gene TRBV5-1; tentatively, D is TRBD2 (6 bases). Germline V lookup: CDR1 SGHRS, CDR2 YFSETQ. With 2 bases removed from V and 1 base from J, the gap between germline ends came to 9 bases. The CDR3 extends over 14 amino acids. The CDR3 is CASSLGTGQETQYF. In DNA form, the CDR3 reads TGCGCCAGCAGCTTAGGGACTGGCCAAGAGACCCAGTACTTC. Using reference TRBV5-1 and TRBJ2-5 for the parts outside the CDR3, the full variable domain is KAGVTQTPRYLIKTRGQQVTLSCSPISGHRSVSWYQQTPGQGLQFLFEYFSETQRNKGNFPGRFSGRQFSNSRSEMNVSTLELGDSALYLCASSLGTGQETQYFGPGTRLLVL.

The J gene is TRBJ1-1, the V gene TRBV6-5; perhaps TRBD1 as D (5 bases). V lost 7 bases and J lost 0, with 12 bases in between. CDR3 length equals 14 residues. Germline CDR1 reads MNHEY; CDR2 reads SVGAGI. The chain's CDR3 is CASTKTALNTEAFF. CDR3 nucleotides: TGTGCCAGCACTAAGACAGCTTTGAACACTGAAGCTTTCTTT.

The DNA for the CDR3 is TGTGCCAGCAGCTTCCGAAGACAGGGTCAAACAGATACGCAGTATTTT. Translation: CASSFRRQGQTDTQYF. The rearrangement links TRBV5-4 to TRBJ2-3; TRBD1 aligns across 7 bases. Germline-derived CDR1 and CDR2 are SGHNT and YYREEE (reference sequence). After removal of 2 bases from V and 3 bases from J, the junction contained 9 bases not matched to a gene. The CDR3 length is 16 residues.

V usage is TRBV9 and J usage is TRBJ2-7; a possible D gene is TRBD2 (5 bases). The CDR3 has 15 residues. CDR1 and CDR2 (germline): SGDLS, YYNGEE. V lost 0 bases and J 2 bases, leaving 12 bases between the germline ends. CDR3 sequence reads: CASSVGGSAAYEQYF. For the CDR3, the DNA is TGTGCCAGCAGCGTAGGGGGTAGCGCGGCCTACGAGCAGTACTTC.

The chain is built from TRBV12-3 or TRBV12-4 and TRBJ1-5; D is undetermined. Trimming cost V 8 bases and J 11 bases, with 19 bases left between them. CDR3 size: 13 residues. The CDR3 protein is CASQASPTATQHF. For the CDR3, the DNA is TGTGCCAGCCAGGCGTCACCTACAGCCACCCAGCATTTT.

The V call is TRBV28, the J call TRBJ2-7; TRBD2 matches at 9 bases. The CDR3 consists of 15 residues. V shed 6 bases, J shed 0 bases, and the junction held 6 bases outside the gene matches. The germline V gene has CDR1 MDHEN and CDR2 SYDVKM. In DNA, the CDR3 is TGTGCCAGCAGCCGTAGCGGGAGTCGCTCCTACGAGCAGTACTTC. Protein sequence: CASSRSGSRSYEQYF.

This chain links TRBV7-8 with TRBJ1-6, with D unclear. Per germline, CDR1 SGHVS and CDR2 FQNEAQ. V dropped 2 bases and J dropped 7 bases, with 3 bases sitting between them. The CDR3 consists of 12 residues. CDR3 in amino acids: CASSLQNSPLHF. CDR3 DNA: TGTGCCAGCAGCTTACAGAATTCACCCCTCCACTTT.

The CDR3 DNA sequence: TGTGCCAGCAGCTTGGCCAACGGGGGCGGGGAGCTGTTTTTT. Protein: CASSLANGGGELFF. The rearrangement links TRBV5-4 to TRBJ2-2; D is possibly TRBD2 (6 bases). The germline gives CDR1 SGHNT, CDR2 YYREEE (reference sequence). Trimming left V 0 bases short and J 7 bases short, with 10 bases between. The CDR3 has 14 residues.

V is TRBV6-1 and J is TRBJ1-2; 8 bases fit TRBD1. V lost 0 bases, J lost 3 bases, and 9 bases stayed unmatched. The CDR3 runs to 17 residues. Germline V gene sequence: CDR1 MNHNS, CDR2 SASEGT. This chain's CDR3 is CASSEAAGGQGHYGYTF. CDR3 nucleotides: TGTGCCAGCAGTGAAGCGGCAGGCGGACAGGGTCACTATGGCTACACCTTC.

The chain carries TRBV14 and TRBJ1-6; tentative D call: TRBD1 (6 bases). Looked up from germline, CDR1 is SGHDN and CDR2 is FVKESK. Trimming removed 0 bases from V and 9 bases from J, with 12 bases in between. The CDR3 runs to 15 residues. CDR3 sequence reads: CASSQDVQGSSPLHF. The CDR3 DNA follows: TGTGCCAGCAGCCAAGATGTACAGGGAAGTTCACCCCTCCACTTT.

This clone was seen once. The chain employs TRBV18 and TRBJ2-1, with TRBD1 as a possible D gene (5 bases). V shed 6 bases and J shed 7 bases, with 10 bases lying between them. The CDR3 has 12 amino acids. From germline, CDR1 is KGHSH and CDR2 LQKENI. CDR3 nucleotides: TGTGCCAGCTCCCGACAGATGAATGAGCAGTTCTTC. As protein: CASSRQMNEQFF.

This chain uses TRBV5-1 with TRBJ2-5, with 14 bases aligning to TRBD2. The CDR3 is 15 residues long. Germline loops: CDR1 SGHRS, CDR2 YFSETQ. The trim removed 6 bases at V and 3 bases at J, leaving 4 bases unmatched. Written as DNA, the CDR3 is TGCGCCAGCAAGGGGGGACTAGCGGGGGAAGAGACCCAGTACTTC. It yields the protein CASKGGLAGEETQYF.

The chain recombines TRBV6-4 with TRBJ1-5; D uncertain. Trimming stripped 8 bases from V and 3 bases from J, with 17 bases between. Germline-derived CDR1 and CDR2 are MRHNA and SNTAGT. The CDR3 sequence is 15 residues long. The CDR3: CASPPGANLNQPQHF. CDR3 sequence (DNA): TGTGCCAGCCCCCCTGGAGCAAACCTCAATCAGCCCCAGCATTTT.

The V and J genes are TRBV18 and TRBJ1-6; 11 bases agree with TRBD1. The CDR3 has 15 amino acids. V was pared by 3 bases and J by 5 bases, with 0 bases of the junction left unmatched. Germline lookup yields CDR1 KGHSH and CDR2 LQKENI. CDR3 DNA: TGTGCCAGCTCACCGGGACAGGGGGATAATTCACCCCTCCACTTT. Its protein is CASSPGQGDNSPLHF.

The chain combines TRBV7-3 with TRBJ2-3; 8 bases map to TRBD2. The length of the CDR3 is 17 residues. Germline V lookup: CDR1 SGHTA, CDR2 FQGTGA. V lost 5 bases and J lost 2; bases outside the gene matches: 12. In DNA, the CDR3 is TGTGCCAGCAGCCACACTAGCGCGGGGGGATTCACAGATACGCAGTATTTT. Its translation is CASSHTSAGGFTDTQYF.